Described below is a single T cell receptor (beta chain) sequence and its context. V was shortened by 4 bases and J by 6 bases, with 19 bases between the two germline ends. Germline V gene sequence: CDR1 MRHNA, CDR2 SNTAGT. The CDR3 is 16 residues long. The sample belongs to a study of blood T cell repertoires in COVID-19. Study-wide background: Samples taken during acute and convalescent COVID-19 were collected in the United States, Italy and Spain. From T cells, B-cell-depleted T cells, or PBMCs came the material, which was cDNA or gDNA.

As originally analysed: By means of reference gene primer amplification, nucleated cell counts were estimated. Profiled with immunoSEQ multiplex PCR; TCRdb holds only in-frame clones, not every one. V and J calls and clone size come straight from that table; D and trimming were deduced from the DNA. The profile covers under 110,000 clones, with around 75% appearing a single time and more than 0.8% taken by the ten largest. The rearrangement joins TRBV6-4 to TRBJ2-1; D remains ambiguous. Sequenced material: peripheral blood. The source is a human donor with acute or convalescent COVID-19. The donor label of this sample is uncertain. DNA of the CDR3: TGTGCCAGCAGTGCGGTAGGCCCGAGGTCGCCCAATGAGCAGTTCTTC. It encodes CASSAVGPRSPNEQFF.